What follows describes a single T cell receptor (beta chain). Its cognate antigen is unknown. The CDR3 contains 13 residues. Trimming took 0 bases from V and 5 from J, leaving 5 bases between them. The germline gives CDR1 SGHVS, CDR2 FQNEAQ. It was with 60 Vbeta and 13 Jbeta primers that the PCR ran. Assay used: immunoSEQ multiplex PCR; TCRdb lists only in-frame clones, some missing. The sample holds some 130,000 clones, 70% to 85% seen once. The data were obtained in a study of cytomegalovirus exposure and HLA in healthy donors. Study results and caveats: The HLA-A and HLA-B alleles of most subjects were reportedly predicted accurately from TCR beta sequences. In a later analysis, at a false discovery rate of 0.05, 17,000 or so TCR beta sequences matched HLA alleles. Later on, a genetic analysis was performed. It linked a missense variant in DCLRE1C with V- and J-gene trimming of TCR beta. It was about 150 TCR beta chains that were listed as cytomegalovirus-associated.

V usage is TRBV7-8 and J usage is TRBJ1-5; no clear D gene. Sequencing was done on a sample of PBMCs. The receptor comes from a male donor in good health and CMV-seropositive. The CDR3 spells CASSLAIDQPQHF. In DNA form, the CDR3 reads TGTGCCAGCAGCTTAGCGATAGATCAGCCCCAGCATTTT.